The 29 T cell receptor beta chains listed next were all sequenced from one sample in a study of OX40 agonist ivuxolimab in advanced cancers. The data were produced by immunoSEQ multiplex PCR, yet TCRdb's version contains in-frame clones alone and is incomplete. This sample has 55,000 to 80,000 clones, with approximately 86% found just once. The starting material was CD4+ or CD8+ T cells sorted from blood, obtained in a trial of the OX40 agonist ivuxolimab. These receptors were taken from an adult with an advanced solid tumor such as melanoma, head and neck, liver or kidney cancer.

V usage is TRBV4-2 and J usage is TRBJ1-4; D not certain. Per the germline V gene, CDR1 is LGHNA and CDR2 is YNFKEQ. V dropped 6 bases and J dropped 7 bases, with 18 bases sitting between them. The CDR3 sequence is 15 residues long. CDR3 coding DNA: TGTGCCAGCAGGGTCGGAGGCGGAAACTTTGAAAAACTGTTTTTT. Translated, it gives CASRVGGGNFEKLFF.

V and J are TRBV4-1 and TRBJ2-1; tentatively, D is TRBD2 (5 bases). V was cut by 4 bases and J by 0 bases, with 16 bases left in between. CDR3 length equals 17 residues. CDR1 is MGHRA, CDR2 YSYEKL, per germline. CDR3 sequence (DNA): TGCGCCAGCAGCCGCCAAAATAGCGCCAGCTCCTACAATGAGCAGTTCTTC. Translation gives CASSRQNSASSYNEQFF.

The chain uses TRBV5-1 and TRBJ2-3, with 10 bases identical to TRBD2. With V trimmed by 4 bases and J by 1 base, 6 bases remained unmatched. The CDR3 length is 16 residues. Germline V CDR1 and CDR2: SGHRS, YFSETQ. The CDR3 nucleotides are TGCGCCAGCAGCCCCGGGACTAGCGCCCGCACAGATACGCAGTATTTT. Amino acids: CASSPGTSARTDTQYF. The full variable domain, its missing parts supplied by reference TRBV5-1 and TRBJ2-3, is KAGVTQTPRYLIKTRGQQVTLSCSPISGHRSVSWYQQTPGQGLQFLFEYFSETQRNKGNFPGRFSGRQFSNSRSEMNVSTLELGDSALYLCASSPGTSARTDTQYFGPGTRLTVL.

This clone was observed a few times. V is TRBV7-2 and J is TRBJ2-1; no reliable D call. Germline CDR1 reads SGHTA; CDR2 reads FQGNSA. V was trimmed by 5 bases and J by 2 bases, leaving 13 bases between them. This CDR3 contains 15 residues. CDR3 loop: CASSTQPRAYNEQFF. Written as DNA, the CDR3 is TGTGCCAGCAGCACCCAGCCTAGGGCCTACAATGAGCAGTTCTTC.

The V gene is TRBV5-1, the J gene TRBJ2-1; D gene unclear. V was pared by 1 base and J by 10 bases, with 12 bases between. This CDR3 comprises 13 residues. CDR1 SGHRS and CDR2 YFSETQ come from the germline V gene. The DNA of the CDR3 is TGCGCCAGCAGCTTGATGAGGATTGAGGAGCAGTTCTTC. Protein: CASSLMRIEEQFF.

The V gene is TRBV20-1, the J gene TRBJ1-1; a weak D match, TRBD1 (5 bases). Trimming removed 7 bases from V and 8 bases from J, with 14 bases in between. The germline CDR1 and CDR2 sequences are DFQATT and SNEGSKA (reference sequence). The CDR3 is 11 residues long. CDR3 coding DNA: TGCAGTGGCTCCGGGACTCAAGAAGCTTTCTTT. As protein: CSGSGTQEAFF.

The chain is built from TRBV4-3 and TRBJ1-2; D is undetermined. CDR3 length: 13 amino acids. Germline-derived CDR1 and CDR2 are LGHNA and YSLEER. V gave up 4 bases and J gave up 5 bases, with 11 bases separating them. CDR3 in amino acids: CASSPSPGYGYTF. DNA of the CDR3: TGCGCCAGCAGCCCGTCCCCGGGGTATGGCTACACCTTC.

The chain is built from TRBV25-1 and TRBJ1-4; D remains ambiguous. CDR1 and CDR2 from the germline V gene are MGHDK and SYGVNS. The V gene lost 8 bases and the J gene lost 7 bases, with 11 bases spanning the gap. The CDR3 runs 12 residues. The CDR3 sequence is CASARVPEKLFF. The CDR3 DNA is TGTGCCAGCGCCAGAGTACCTGAAAAACTGTTTTTT. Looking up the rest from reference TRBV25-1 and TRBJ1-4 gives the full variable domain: EADIYQTPRYLVIGTGKKITLECSQTMGHDKMYWYQQDPGMELHLIHYSYGVNSTEKGDLSSESTVSRIRTEHFPLTLESARPSHTSQYLCASARVPEKLFFGSGTQLSVL.

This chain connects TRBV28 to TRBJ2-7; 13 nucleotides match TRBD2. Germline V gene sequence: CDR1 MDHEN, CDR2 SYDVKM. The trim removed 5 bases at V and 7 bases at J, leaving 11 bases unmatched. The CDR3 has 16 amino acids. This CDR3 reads CASSPRPGTSGKEQYF. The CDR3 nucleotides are TGTGCCAGCAGTCCCAGACCCGGGACTAGCGGGAAAGAGCAGTACTTC.

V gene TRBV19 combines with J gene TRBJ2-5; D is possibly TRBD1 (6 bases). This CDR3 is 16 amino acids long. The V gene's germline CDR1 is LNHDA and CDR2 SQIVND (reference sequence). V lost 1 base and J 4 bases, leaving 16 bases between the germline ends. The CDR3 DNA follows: TGTGCCAGTAGTATAGGACGAACAGGGTTGGGAGAGACCCAGTACTTC. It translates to CASSIGRTGLGETQYF. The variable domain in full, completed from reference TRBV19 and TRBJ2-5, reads DGGITQSPKYLFRKEGQNVTLSCEQNLNHDAMYWYRQDPGQGLRLIYYSQIVNDFQKGDIAEGYSVSREKKESFPLTVTSAQKNPTAFYLCASSIGRTGLGETQYFGPGTRLLVL.

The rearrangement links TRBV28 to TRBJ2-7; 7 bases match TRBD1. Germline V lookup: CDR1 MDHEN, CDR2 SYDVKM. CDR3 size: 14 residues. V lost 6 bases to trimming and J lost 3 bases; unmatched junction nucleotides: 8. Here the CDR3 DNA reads TGTGCCAGCAGATCGACAGGGAAGGTCTACGAGCAGTACTTC. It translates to CASRSTGKVYEQYF. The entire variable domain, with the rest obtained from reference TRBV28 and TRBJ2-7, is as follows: DVKVTQSSRYLVKRTGEKVFLECVQDMDHENMFWYRQDPGLGLRLIYFSYDVKMKEKGDIPEGYSVSREKKERFSLILESASTNQTSMYLCASRSTGKVYEQYFGPGTRLTVT.

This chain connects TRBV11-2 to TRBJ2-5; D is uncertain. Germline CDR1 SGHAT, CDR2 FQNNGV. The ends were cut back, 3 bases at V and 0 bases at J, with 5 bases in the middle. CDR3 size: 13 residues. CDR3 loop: CASSFRYQETQYF. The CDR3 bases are TGTGCCAGCAGCTTCCGCTACCAAGAGACCCAGTACTTC. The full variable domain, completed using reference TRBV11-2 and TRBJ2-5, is EAGVAQSPRYKIIEKRQSVAFWCNPISGHATLYWYQQILGQGPKLLIQFQNNGVVDDSQLPKDRFSAERLKGVDSTLKIQPAKLEDSAVYLCASSFRYQETQYFGPGTRLLVL.

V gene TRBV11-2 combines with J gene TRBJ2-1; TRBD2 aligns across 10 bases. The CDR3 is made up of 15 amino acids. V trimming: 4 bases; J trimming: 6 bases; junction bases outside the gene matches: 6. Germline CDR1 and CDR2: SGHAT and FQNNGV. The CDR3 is CASSSGLAAINEQFF. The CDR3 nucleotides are TGTGCCAGCAGCTCCGGACTAGCGGCGATCAATGAGCAGTTCTTC.

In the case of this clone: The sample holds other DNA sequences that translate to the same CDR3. Written as DNA, the CDR3 is TGTGCTAGTGGCCCCCCAGGGACCGGGGAGCTGTTTTTT. It translates to CASGPPGTGELFF. V is TRBV12-5 and J is TRBJ2-2, with D possibly TRBD1 on 5 matching bases. Germline CDR1 and CDR2: LGHNT and FRNRAP. Trimming left V 6 bases short and J 5 bases short, with 10 bases between. The CDR3 spans 13 residues.

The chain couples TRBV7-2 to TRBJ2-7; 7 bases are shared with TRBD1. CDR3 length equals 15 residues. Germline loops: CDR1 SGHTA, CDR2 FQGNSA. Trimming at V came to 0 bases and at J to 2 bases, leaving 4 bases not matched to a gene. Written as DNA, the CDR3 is TGTGCCAGCAGCTTAGCCGGGACAGCGACCTACGAGCAGTACTTC. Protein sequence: CASSLAGTATYEQYF.

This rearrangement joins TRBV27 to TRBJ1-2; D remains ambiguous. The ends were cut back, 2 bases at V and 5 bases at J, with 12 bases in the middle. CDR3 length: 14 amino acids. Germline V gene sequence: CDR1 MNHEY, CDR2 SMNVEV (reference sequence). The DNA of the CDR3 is TGTGCCAGCAGTTTAGCAACTGGCGAATATGGCTACACCTTC. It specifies CASSLATGEYGYTF.

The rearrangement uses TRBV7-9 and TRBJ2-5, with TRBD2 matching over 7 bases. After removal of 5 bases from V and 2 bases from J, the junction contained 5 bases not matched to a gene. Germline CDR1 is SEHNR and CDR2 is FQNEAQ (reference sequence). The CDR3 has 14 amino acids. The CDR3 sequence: CASSRKRGQETQYF. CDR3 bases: TGTGCCAGCAGCCGAAAGCGGGGACAAGAGACCCAGTACTTC. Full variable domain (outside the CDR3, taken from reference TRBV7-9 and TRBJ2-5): DTGVSQNPRHKITKRGQNVTFRCDPISEHNRLYWYRQTLGQGPEFLTYFQNEAQLEKSRLLSDRFSAERPKGSFSTLEIQRTEQGDSAMYLCASSRKRGQETQYFGPGTRLLVL.

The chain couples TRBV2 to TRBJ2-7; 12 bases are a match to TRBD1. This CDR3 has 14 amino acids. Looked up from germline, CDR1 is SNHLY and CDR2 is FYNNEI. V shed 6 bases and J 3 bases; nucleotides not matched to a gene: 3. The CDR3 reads CASRRDRGHYEQYF. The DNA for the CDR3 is TGTGCCAGCAGAAGGGACAGGGGGCACTACGAGCAGTACTTC.

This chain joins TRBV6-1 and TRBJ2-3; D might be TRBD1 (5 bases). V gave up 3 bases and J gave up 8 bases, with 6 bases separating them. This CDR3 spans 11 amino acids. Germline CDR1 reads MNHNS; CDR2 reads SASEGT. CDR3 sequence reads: CASSEQGTQYF. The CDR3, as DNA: TGTGCCAGCAGTGAGCAGGGTACGCAGTATTTT.

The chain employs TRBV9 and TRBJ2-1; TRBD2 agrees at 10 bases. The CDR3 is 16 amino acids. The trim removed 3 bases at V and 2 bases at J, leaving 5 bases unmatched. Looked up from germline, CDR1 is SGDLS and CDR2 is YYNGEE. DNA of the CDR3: TGTGCCAGCAGCGGTACGCTAGCGGGAGCCTACAATGAGCAGTTCTTC. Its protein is CASSGTLAGAYNEQFF.

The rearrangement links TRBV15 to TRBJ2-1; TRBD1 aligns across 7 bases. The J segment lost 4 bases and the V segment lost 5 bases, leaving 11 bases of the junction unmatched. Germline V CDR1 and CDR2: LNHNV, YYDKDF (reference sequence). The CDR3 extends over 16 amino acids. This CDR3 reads CATSHLMGQMYNEQFF. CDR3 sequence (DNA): TGTGCCACCAGCCACCTGATGGGACAGATGTACAATGAGCAGTTCTTC.

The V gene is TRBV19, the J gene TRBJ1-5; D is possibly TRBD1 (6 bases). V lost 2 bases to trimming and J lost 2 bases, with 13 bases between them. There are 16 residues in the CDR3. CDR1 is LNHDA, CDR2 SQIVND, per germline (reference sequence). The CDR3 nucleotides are TGTGCCAGTAGTATAAGACAGGCGGGAGGCAATCAGCCCCAGCATTTT. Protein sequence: CASSIRQAGGNQPQHF.

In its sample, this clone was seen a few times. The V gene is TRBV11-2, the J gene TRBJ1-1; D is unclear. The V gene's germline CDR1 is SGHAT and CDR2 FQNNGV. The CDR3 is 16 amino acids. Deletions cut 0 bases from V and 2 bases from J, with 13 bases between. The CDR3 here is CASSLEFGRRNTEAFF. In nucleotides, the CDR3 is TGTGCCAGCAGCTTAGAGTTTGGCAGGCGTAACACTGAAGCTTTCTTT.

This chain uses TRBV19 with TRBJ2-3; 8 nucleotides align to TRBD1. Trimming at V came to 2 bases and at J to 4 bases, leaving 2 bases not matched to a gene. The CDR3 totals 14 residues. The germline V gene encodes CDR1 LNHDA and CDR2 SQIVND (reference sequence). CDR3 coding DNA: TGTGCCAGTAGTATAACAGGGGGTCCAGATACGCAGTATTTT. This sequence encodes CASSITGGPDTQYF.

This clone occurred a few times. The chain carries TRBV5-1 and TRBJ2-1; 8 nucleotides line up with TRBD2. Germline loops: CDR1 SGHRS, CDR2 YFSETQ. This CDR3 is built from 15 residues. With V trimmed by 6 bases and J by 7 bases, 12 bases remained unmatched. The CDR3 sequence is CASTPAGAVGNEQFF. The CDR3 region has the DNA TGCGCCAGCACCCCAGCGGGAGCGGTTGGGAATGAGCAGTTCTTC.

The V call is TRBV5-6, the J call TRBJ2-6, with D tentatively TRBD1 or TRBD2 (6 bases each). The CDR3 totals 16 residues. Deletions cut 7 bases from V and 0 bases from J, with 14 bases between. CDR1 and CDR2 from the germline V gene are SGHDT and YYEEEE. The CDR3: CASGGTPFSGANVLTF. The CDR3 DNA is TGTGCCAGCGGCGGGACACCCTTCTCTGGGGCCAACGTCCTGACTTTC.

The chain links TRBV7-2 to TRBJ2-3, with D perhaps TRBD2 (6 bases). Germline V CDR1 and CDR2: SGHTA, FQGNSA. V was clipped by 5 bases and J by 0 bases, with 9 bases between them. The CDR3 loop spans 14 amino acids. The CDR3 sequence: CASSPGTSTDTQYF. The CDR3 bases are TGTGCCAGCAGCCCAGGGACTAGCACAGATACGCAGTATTTT.

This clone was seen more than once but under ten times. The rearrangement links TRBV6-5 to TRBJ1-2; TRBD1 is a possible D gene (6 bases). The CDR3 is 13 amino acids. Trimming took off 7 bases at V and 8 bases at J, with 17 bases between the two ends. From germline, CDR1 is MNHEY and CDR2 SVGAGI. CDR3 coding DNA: TGTGCCAGCACGGCAGGGGCAGGATGGGGCTACACCTTC. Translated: CASTAGAGWGYTF.

The CDR3 here is CASSHRGLNTEAFF. The CDR3 DNA reads as TGCGCCAGCAGCCACAGGGGACTGAACACTGAAGCTTTCTTT. The V gene is TRBV4-3, the J gene TRBJ1-1; D is possibly TRBD1 (6 bases). V lost 3 bases and J lost 0, with 8 bases in between. This CDR3 spans 14 amino acids. Looked up from germline, CDR1 is LGHNA and CDR2 is YSLEER.